What follows are 27 T cell receptor beta chains derived from one specimen sequenced in a study of monozygotic twins with inflammatory bowel disease. TCRdb reprocessed the 5' RACE reads, with one entry per CDR3 protein and no DNA. This sample contains over 350,000 distinct CDR3 sequences. Specimen: blood. Receptors originate from a human donor with ulcerative colitis or Crohn's disease, or a healthy co-twin of an affected twin (not recorded which).

The genes are TRBV4-3 and TRBJ2-5; TCRdb lists TRBD2, though no DNA is available to test this call. CDR1 LGHNA and CDR2 YSLEER come from the germline V gene. The CDR3 loop spans 16 amino acids. The CDR3 reads CASSQGPSGGQETQYF.

The chain combines TRBV6-5 with TRBJ1-1; checking the TCRdb D call of TRBD1 is not possible without DNA. The CDR3 consists of 17 residues. Germline V gives CDR1 MNHEY, CDR2 SVGAGI. The CDR3 here is CASSYSSAGGLNTEAFF.

This sequence joins TRBV6-1 and TRBJ1-5. The germline V gene has CDR1 MNHNS and CDR2 SASEGT. The CDR3 length is 15 residues. CDR3: CASSADLWSNQPQHF.

The genes are TRBV5-1 and TRBJ2-5; checking the TCRdb D call of TRBD2 is not possible without DNA. The CDR3 extends over 16 amino acids. Germline V lookup: CDR1 SGHRS, CDR2 YFSETQ. This CDR3 is CASSQSGTPVQETQYF.

The chain has TRBV7-6 and TRBJ2-7; TCRdb's D gene call, TRBD2, goes unchecked for lack of DNA. Looked up from germline, CDR1 is SGHVS and CDR2 is FNYEAQ. The CDR3 consists of 16 residues. CDR3 protein: CASSAGGGFGTYEQYF.

V and J are TRBV20-1 and TRBJ2-7. Per germline, CDR1 DFQATT and CDR2 SNEGSKA (reference sequence). The CDR3 consists of 14 residues. The CDR3 protein is CSARDPTLVDEQYF.

The gene calls are TRBV18 and TRBJ2-7; TCRdb's D call of TRBD1 is untestable without DNA. The length of the CDR3 is 15 residues. CDR1 KGHSH and CDR2 LQKENI come from the germline V gene. The CDR3 sequence is CASSRDPGQAYEQYF.

The chain employs TRBV12-3 or TRBV12-4 and TRBJ1-1; TCRdb proposes TRBD1, but this gene call is untestable without DNA. The CDR3 loop spans 15 amino acids. This CDR3 reads CASSLRTGTDTEAFF.

This chain joins TRBV10-3 and TRBJ2-7. Per the germline V gene, CDR1 is ENHRY and CDR2 is SYGVKD. The CDR3 totals 13 residues. This CDR3 is CAISGRPTYEQYF.

This chain links TRBV7-2 with TRBJ1-6. Germline lookup yields CDR1 SGHTA and CDR2 FQGNSA. The length of the CDR3 is 17 residues. The CDR3 loop is CASSPQRHSSYNSPLHF.

Here the CDR3 reads CASSPGTSNSPLHF. This chain connects TRBV7-3 to TRBJ1-6; TCRdb lists TRBD1, though no DNA is available to test this call. Germline V lookup: CDR1 SGHTA, CDR2 FQGTGA. This CDR3 has 14 amino acids. Drawing the rest from reference TRBV7-3 and TRBJ1-6, the complete variable domain is GAGVSQTPSNKVTEKGKYVELRCDPISGHTALYWYRQSLGQGPEFLIYFQGTGAADDSGLPNDRFFAVRPEGSVSTLKIQRTERGDSAVYLCASSPGTSNSPLHFGNGTRLTVT.

This chain links TRBV30 with TRBJ2-5; lacking DNA, the TRBD1 call made by TCRdb goes unchecked. The CDR3 runs to 15 residues. Germline V gene sequence: CDR1 GTSNPN, CDR2 SVGIG (reference sequence). CDR3 sequence: CAWNRGQGSKTAQYF. The entire variable domain, with the rest obtained from reference TRBV30 and TRBJ2-5, is as follows: SQTIHQWPATLVQPVGSPLSLECTVEGTSNPNLYWYRQAAGRGLQLLFYSVGIGQISSEVPQNLSASRPQDRQFILSSKKLLLSDSGFYLCAWNRGQGSKTAQYFGPGTRLLVL.

The V and J genes are TRBV24-1 and TRBJ2-6; TCRdb calls TRBD2, which cannot be checked without DNA. The CDR3 length is 13 residues. In germline, CDR1 is KGHDR, CDR2 SFDVKD. CDR3 sequence: CAILPAGSSVLTF.

J is TRBJ2-5 and V is TRBV5-1. The germline V gene encodes CDR1 SGHRS and CDR2 YFSETQ. The CDR3 length is 13 residues. The chain's CDR3 is CASDKGSQETQYF.

V gene TRBV24-1 combines with J gene TRBJ2-5. Per the germline V gene, CDR1 is KGHDR and CDR2 is SFDVKD. The CDR3 is 15 residues long. The CDR3 region is CATSDFTRSQETQYF.

The chain combines TRBV29-1 with TRBJ2-7. The CDR3 length is 13 residues. Germline V CDR1 and CDR2: SQVTM, ANQGSEA. CDR3 in amino acids: CSVQPRGSYEQYF.

The rearrangement uses TRBV7-2 and TRBJ2-3. CDR3 length: 15 residues. CDR1 is SGHTA, CDR2 FQGNSA, per germline. The CDR3 reads CASSLAYPSTDTQYF.

The chain carries TRBV6-2 or TRBV6-3 and TRBJ2-3; no DNA is available, so the TRBD1 call from TCRdb remains unchecked. Germline values: CDR1 MNHEY, CDR2 SVGEGT. The CDR3 has 16 residues. CDR3 sequence: CASSLDRERGTDTQYF.

CDR3 residues: CASSYQTSNPDTQYF. The chain has TRBV6-5 and TRBJ2-3; the D gene TCRdb calls, TRBD2, cannot be checked with no DNA. From germline, CDR1 is MNHEY and CDR2 SVGAGI. The length of the CDR3 is 15 residues.

V gene TRBV5-1 combines with J gene TRBJ1-2; TCRdb reports TRBD1, a call that lacks DNA to check it against. Germline values: CDR1 SGHRS, CDR2 YFSETQ. The CDR3 spans 15 residues. CDR3 loop: CASSLWTGPNYGYTF. Based on the CDR3 plus reference TRBV5-1 and TRBJ1-2, the full variable domain is KAGVTQTPRYLIKTRGQQVTLSCSPISGHRSVSWYQQTPGQGLQFLFEYFSETQRNKGNFPGRFSGRQFSNSRSEMNVSTLELGDSALYLCASSLWTGPNYGYTFGSGTRLTVV.

The gene calls are TRBV20-1 and TRBJ2-3; lacking DNA, the TRBD2 call made by TCRdb goes unchecked. The germline CDR1 and CDR2 sequences are DFQATT and SNEGSKA (reference sequence). The CDR3 loop spans 16 amino acids. CDR3 residues: CSARDSRRVRTDTQYF.

CDR3 loop: CASSITRYGYTF. V and J are TRBV19 and TRBJ1-2. The CDR3 extends over 12 amino acids. The germline gives CDR1 LNHDA, CDR2 SQIVND (reference sequence).

This chain joins TRBV7-9 and TRBJ2-1; checking the TCRdb D call of TRBD1 is not possible without DNA. CDR1 is SEHNR and CDR2 is FQNEAQ in the germline V gene (reference sequence). This CDR3 region has 15 residues. This chain's CDR3 is CASSPKGEPYNEQFF.

The chain joins TRBV7-2 to TRBJ1-1; TCRdb picks TRBD1, but there is no DNA to check that call. CDR3 length: 14 amino acids. Per germline, CDR1 SGHTA and CDR2 FQGNSA. The CDR3 reads CASSFRGGNTEAFF.

The V gene is TRBV6-2 or TRBV6-3, the J gene TRBJ1-2. Looked up from germline, CDR1 is MNHEY and CDR2 is SVGEGT. This CDR3 is 12 amino acids long. The chain's CDR3 is CASSKDGYGYTF.

The V call is TRBV24-1, the J call TRBJ2-2; TCRdb's D call of TRBD1 is untestable without DNA. This CDR3 has 16 residues. The V gene's germline CDR1 is KGHDR and CDR2 SFDVKD. The CDR3 sequence is CATSDPGTIATGELFF.

The rearrangement joins TRBV7-6 to TRBJ2-3; TCRdb returns TRBD1, unconfirmable since there is no DNA. CDR1 SGHVS and CDR2 FNYEAQ come from the germline V gene. This CDR3 region has 15 residues. The CDR3 here is CASSFSGGPTDTQYF.